This record covers a single TCR beta chain. Its cognate antigen is unknown. No patient received treatment before thyroid surgery. The data were obtained in a study of metastatic and nonmetastatic thyroid tumors. Study conclusions and caveats: Reports indicated that malignant thyroid tumors showed significantly higher TCR beta diversity than benign nodules did, in blood and tumor.

Authors' methods: A classifier of distant metastasis in papillary thyroid cancer was built from CDR3 differences (across clinicopathological groups). TCRdb reprocessed the PCR reads using MiXCR. These V and J calls rely on TCRdb rather than the paper's analysis. In the table there are about 15,000 clones, about a quarter of which are singletons. V gave up 4 bases and J gave up 4 bases; unmatched junction bases: 11. CDR1 and CDR2 from the germline V gene are MNHEY and SVGEGT. The CDR3 sequence is 16 residues long. This TCR derives from a female donor with papillary thyroid cancer or a benign thyroid nodule (not recorded which). Some clones in this sample may be carry-over from other donors' samples. Sequenced input: tumor tissue. This chain uses TRBV6-2 or TRBV6-3 with TRBJ1-2; 8 bases line up with TRBD1. The CDR3 DNA reads TGTGCCAGCAGTTTTCAGACAGGGGTGGGGAGCTATGGCTACACCTTC. It encodes CASSFQTGVGSYGYTF.